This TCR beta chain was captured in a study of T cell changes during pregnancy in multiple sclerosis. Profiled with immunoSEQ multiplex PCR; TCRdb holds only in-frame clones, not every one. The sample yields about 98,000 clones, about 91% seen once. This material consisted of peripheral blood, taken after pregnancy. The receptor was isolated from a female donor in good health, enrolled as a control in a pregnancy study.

This CDR3 is CASSLGQGFGFGYTF. CDR3 bases: TGTGCCAGCAGCTTGGGACAGGGGTTCGGGTTTGGCTACACCTTC. V is TRBV11-2 and J is TRBJ1-2; TRBD1 matches at 10 bases. The J segment lost 7 bases and the V segment lost 3 bases, leaving 8 bases of the junction unmatched. The CDR3 runs 15 residues. Germline CDR1 is SGHAT and CDR2 is FQNNGV. Combining the CDR3 with reference TRBV11-2 and TRBJ1-2 gives the whole variable domain EAGVAQSPRYKIIEKRQSVAFWCNPISGHATLYWYQQILGQGPKLLIQFQNNGVVDDSQLPKDRFSAERLKGVDSTLKIQPAKLEDSAVYLCASSLGQGFGFGYTFGSGTRLTVV.